These 4 T cell receptor beta chains came from one sample sequenced in a study of T-cell reconstitution after alpha-beta-depleted transplantation in children. During its preparation, the TCRbeta library received unique molecular identifiers. TCRdb re-analysed the PCR reads in MiXCR, keeping a single row per CDR3 protein. This repertoire shows fewer than 700,000 distinct CDR3 sequences, over 10% found once; its top ten account for around 2.2%. The sample here was PBMCs, mostly from graft donor cells, taken 360 days after TCRalphabeta/CD19-depleted stem cell transplant. These receptors were obtained from a male patient between 5 and 17 years old who had a stem cell transplant for acute myeloid leukemia, so the T cells may come from the graft donor.

The V gene is TRBV20-1, the J gene TRBJ2-7; TRBD2 agrees at 8 bases. With V trimmed by 5 bases and J by 0 bases, 6 bases remained unmatched. Per germline, CDR1 DFQATT and CDR2 SNEGSKA (reference sequence). This CDR3 contains 14 residues. This CDR3 is CSALLAEVSYEQYF. In nucleotides, the CDR3 is TGCAGTGCTTTACTAGCGGAAGTCTCCTACGAGCAGTACTTC.

This clonotype was detected a few times. The chain is built from TRBV9 and TRBJ2-1, with TRBD1 matching over 7 bases. The CDR3 length is 15 residues. Trimming cost V 3 bases and J 3 bases; bases outside gene matches: 6. Germline V gene sequence: CDR1 SGDLS, CDR2 YYNGEE. CDR3 sequence: CASSGLTGNYNEQFF. The CDR3 nucleotides are TGTGCCAGCAGCGGATTGACAGGGAACTACAATGAGCAGTTCTTC.

This clonotype was detected ten times or more. In DNA, the CDR3 is TGTGCCATCAGTGGGGAGGCGACAGATGCGAAAACAGATACGCAGTATTTT. Its protein product is CAISGEATDAKTDTQYF. The V and J genes are TRBV10-3 and TRBJ2-3, with D possibly TRBD2 on 6 matching bases. Germline-derived CDR1 and CDR2 are ENHRY and SYGVKD. The CDR3 is made up of 17 amino acids. Between the trimmed V and J ends, which lost 4 bases and 3 bases, there was a span of 20 bases.

The chain recombines TRBV27 with TRBJ2-2; perhaps TRBD2 as D (5 bases). Germline values: CDR1 MNHEY, CDR2 SMNVEV (reference sequence). Trimming pared 5 bases from V and 1 base from J, leaving 14 bases between. The CDR3 loop spans 16 amino acids. Written as DNA, the CDR3 is TGTGCCAGCAGTCCCCCGCGGGTTTGGAACACCGGGGAGCTGTTTTTT. This sequence encodes CASSPPRVWNTGELFF.